This TCR beta chain came from a study of T cells after yellow fever vaccination. Study details: Those fractions that held only low numbers of cells were prepared using the SMART-Seq v4 Ultra Low Input RNA kit. Study-level findings and limits: Highly abundant clonotypes carried over from the bulk population could end up in FACS-sorted repertoires as contaminants.

This clonotype was picked up many times. Its matching antigen is unknown. In making TCR cDNA, 5'RACE template switching added a universal primer site and UMIs to it. TCRdb called the 5' RACE reads again in MiXCR, with one record for every CDR3 protein. Counted here are tens of thousands of distinct CDR3 sequences, around 6.2% occurring once; the ten biggest clones make up around 2.2%. CDR3 length: 13 amino acids. Losses at the gene ends were 4 bases for V and 10 bases for J; bases not matched to a gene: 9. Germline lookup yields CDR1 SGHRS and CDR2 YFSETQ. The chain recombines TRBV5-1 with TRBJ1-1, with TRBD1 identical over 8 bases. Specimen: CD4+ T cells sorted from PBMCs, collected approximately 15 days after the first yellow fever vaccination. This receptor was obtained from a man younger than 35 who received the YFV17D yellow fever vaccine. This CDR3 reads CASSEDQGARAFF. In DNA form, the CDR3 reads TGCGCCAGCAGCGAGGATCAGGGGGCGAGAGCTTTCTTT.